The present TCR beta chain was sequenced within a study of radiotherapy plus CTLA-4 blockade in lung cancer. Whole-study context: For 18% of patients, objective responses occurred, and 30% to 35% had disease control. Study observations and caveats: The best predictor of response was reported to be early blood T cell clone dynamics, with interferon-beta.

Points on this clone: Antigen specificity is unknown.

Method: immunoSEQ multiplex PCR; TCRdb's copy keeps in-frame clones and lacks some. The sample shows about 49,000 clones, around 84% of them seen only once. Ipilimumab CTLA-4 blockade and focal radiation were given to patients with chemo-refractory metastatic non-small-cell lung cancer. The germline gives CDR1 SEHNR, CDR2 FQNEAQ (reference sequence). V trimming: 5 bases; J trimming: 5 bases; junction bases outside the gene matches: 5. This CDR3 comprises 13 residues. J is TRBJ1-1 and V is TRBV7-9; 7 positions match TRBD1. The specimen comprised peripheral blood, sampled from a patient treated with radiotherapy plus ipilimumab. The sequence was collected from a human donor with non-small cell lung cancer whose response to radiotherapy plus ipilimumab could not be evaluated. CDR3 in DNA: TGTGCCAGCAGCAAAGAACAGGGGACTGAAGCTTTCTTT. Protein sequence: CASSKEQGTEAFF.